Sequencing of this T cell receptor beta chain was carried out in a study of blood T cell repertoires in COVID-19. The germline V gene encodes CDR1 MNHEY and CDR2 SMNVEV (reference sequence). V shed 1 base, J shed 2 bases, and the junction held 3 bases outside the gene matches. CDR3 length: 15 amino acids. Profiled with immunoSEQ multiplex PCR; TCRdb holds only in-frame clones, not every one. The sample records under 150,000 clones, about 92% being singletons. The source is a man in his fifties or sixties with COVID-19, enrolled during active disease. The sample comprised peripheral blood. The rearrangement joins TRBV27 to TRBJ2-7, with TRBD2 matching 9 bases. DNA for the CDR3: TGTGCCAGCAGTTTATTGGCGGGAGGGACCTACGAGCAGTACTTC. Protein sequence: CASSLLAGGTYEQYF.